Each of the 27 T cell receptor beta chains below was sequenced from the same sample in a study of T cells in Graves' hyperthyroidism and ophthalmopathy. What was amplified from RNA transcripts were TCR beta CDR3 regions. First-round RT-PCR of the TCR CDR3 relied on the HTBI primer set. TCRdb re-called the multiplex PCR reads through MiXCR, storing one row per CDR3 protein. The table includes 700,000 to 950,000 distinct CDR3 sequences, 35% detected once. Input material: blood. These TCRs come from a woman in her thirties or forties with Graves' hyperthyroidism.

The CDR3 DNA is TGTGCCAGCTTTGAGAGGGCGGGGGCCAACGTCCTGACTTTC. Its translation is CASFERAGANVLTF. The rearrangement uses TRBV11-1 and TRBJ2-6; D perhaps matches TRBD2 (5 bases). The germline V gene has CDR1 SGHAT and CDR2 FQDESV (reference sequence). The CDR3 length is 14 residues. The V and J ends lost 8 bases and 4 bases respectively, with 12 bases between them.

Ten or more counts support this clonotype. This chain links TRBV7-8 with TRBJ2-7; tentative D call: TRBD2 (6 bases). The CDR3 sequence is 14 residues long. Trimming shortened V by 1 base and J by 4 bases, and 11 bases separated the two germline ends. Germline CDR1 is SGHVS and CDR2 is FQNEAQ. The CDR3 sequence: CASSLGLARYEQYF. For the CDR3, the DNA is TGTGCCAGCAGCTTAGGGCTAGCGAGATACGAGCAGTACTTC.

The rearrangement links TRBV10-3 to TRBJ2-2; no clear D. This CDR3 spans 14 amino acids. The V end lost 1 base, the J end lost 2 bases, and 5 bases lay between the germline ends. The germline CDR1 and CDR2 sequences are ENHRY and SYGVKD. This CDR3 is CAISELGNTGELFF. The CDR3 DNA is TGTGCCATCAGTGAGTTGGGAAACACCGGGGAGCTGTTTTTT.

The V and J genes are TRBV29-1 and TRBJ1-2, with D possibly being TRBD1 (5 bases). The CDR3 is made up of 12 amino acids. CDR1 and CDR2 from the germline V gene are SQVTM and ANQGSEA. Between the trimmed V and J ends, which lost 3 bases and 5 bases, there was a span of 10 bases. CDR3 residues: CSVEDAGYGYTF. The CDR3 nucleotides are TGCAGCGTTGAGGATGCAGGGTATGGCTACACCTTC.

The chain links TRBV20-1 to TRBJ2-2; maybe TRBD2 (5 bases). V was shortened by 6 bases and J by 7 bases, with 18 bases between the two germline ends. The CDR3 runs to 14 residues. Germline lookup yields CDR1 DFQATT and CDR2 SNEGSKA (reference sequence). CDR3 nucleotide sequence: TGCAGTGCGCAGACTAACGGTGGGTTCGGGGAGCTGTTTTTT. Amino acid sequence: CSAQTNGGFGELFF.

This clonotype has just a few counts. V is TRBV7-2 and J is TRBJ2-6; D not certain. V gave up 5 bases and J gave up 2 bases, with 13 bases separating them. The CDR3 is 16 residues long. Germline loops: CDR1 SGHTA, CDR2 FQGNSA. The CDR3 loop is CASSNPAVAGANVLTF. The CDR3 DNA reads as TGTGCCAGCAGCAACCCGGCGGTCGCTGGGGCCAACGTCCTGACTTTC.

In this sample, this clonotype turned up a few times. The chain carries TRBV4-1 and TRBJ1-2; possibly TRBD1 for D (5 bases). Germline V gives CDR1 MGHRA, CDR2 YSYEKL. CDR3 length equals 15 residues. V was clipped by 1 base and J by 8 bases, with 17 bases between them. The CDR3 loop is CASSQATQGFRGYTF. The CDR3 DNA follows: TGCGCCAGCAGCCAAGCTACTCAGGGATTTCGCGGCTACACCTTC.

The J gene is TRBJ2-7, the V gene TRBV6-5, with 10 bases matching TRBD1. The CDR3 runs to 15 residues. The V gene's germline CDR1 is MNHEY and CDR2 SVGAGI. Trimming cost V 2 bases and J 1 base; bases outside gene matches: 2. The CDR3 region is CASSYGTGVSYEQYF. The CDR3 DNA sequence: TGTGCCAGCAGTTACGGGACAGGGGTATCCTACGAGCAGTACTTC.

The chain recombines TRBV6-4 with TRBJ1-1; no clear D. There are 13 residues in the CDR3. Germline-derived CDR1 and CDR2 are MRHNA and SNTAGT. Trimming took 0 bases from V and 4 from J, leaving 6 bases between them. This chain's CDR3 is CASSDSIPTEAFF. The CDR3 region has the DNA TGTGCCAGCAGTGACTCGATTCCCACTGAAGCTTTCTTT.

This clonotype came up many times. The chain employs TRBV19 and TRBJ1-1; possibly TRBD1 for D (5 bases). V lost 5 bases to trimming and J lost 4 bases, with 11 bases between them. Germline-derived CDR1 and CDR2 are LNHDA and SQIVND (reference sequence). The CDR3 length is 13 residues. The CDR3, as DNA: TGTGCCAGTAGTTACTCAGGGTCCACTGAAGCTTTCTTT. This translates into CASSYSGSTEAFF.

A remark on this clonotype: In this CDR3 the conserved last residue, phenylalanine or tryptophan, is missing, so a read error is likely. The chain has TRBV19 and TRBJ1-1, with 7 bases fitting TRBD1. This CDR3 has 17 amino acids. Trimming at V came to 6 bases and at J to 4 bases, leaving 17 bases not matched to a gene. Germline V gene data show CDR1 as LNHDA and CDR2 as SQIVND (reference sequence). This CDR3 is CASSRQGRALMSTEAFL. CDR3 nucleotides: TGTGCCAGTAGCCGACAGGGTAGGGCTCTGATGAGCACTGAAGCTTTCCTT.

The chain is built from TRBV19 and TRBJ2-2; 8 bases are shared with TRBD2. CDR1 and CDR2 (germline): LNHDA, SQIVND (reference sequence). The CDR3 spans 15 residues. V shed 4 bases and J 3 bases; nucleotides not matched to a gene: 4. CDR3 coding DNA: TGTGCCAGTAGTAGAGCGGGAGTACACACCGGGGAGCTGTTTTTT. It is translated as CASSRAGVHTGELFF.

J is TRBJ2-7 and V is TRBV28; maybe TRBD1 (5 bases). V shed 7 bases and J shed 0 bases, with 16 bases lying between them. Germline CDR1 MDHEN, CDR2 SYDVKM. The CDR3 is made up of 15 amino acids. The CDR3 DNA follows: TGTGCCAGCAAAGGCGGACACTCGGACTCCTACGAGCAGTACTTC. This codes for CASKGGHSDSYEQYF.

The chain employs TRBV7-2 and TRBJ1-6; 9 bases are shared with TRBD1. V was pared by 5 bases and J by 5 bases, with 7 bases of the junction left unmatched. The V gene's germline CDR1 is SGHTA and CDR2 FQGNSA. The CDR3 spans 16 residues. The CDR3 reads CASSPTGTGNNSPLHF. The CDR3 DNA follows: TGTGCCAGCAGCCCGACCGGGACAGGGAATAATTCACCCCTCCACTTT.

The chain joins TRBV20-1 to TRBJ1-1, with a weak D call TRBD1 (5 bases). V was clipped by 7 bases and J by 6 bases, with 24 bases between them. CDR1 DFQATT and CDR2 SNEGSKA come from the germline V gene (reference sequence). The CDR3 spans 15 residues. CDR3 in amino acids: CSGGGDMGISPEAFF. The CDR3 DNA sequence: TGCAGTGGGGGGGGGGATATGGGCATTTCTCCTGAAGCTTTCTTT.

This clonotype was seen ten or more times. This sequence joins TRBV7-9 and TRBJ1-1, with a tentative D call TRBD1 (5 bases). The CDR3 loop spans 15 amino acids. V was trimmed by 1 base and J by 6 bases, leaving 15 bases between them. Germline assignment: CDR1 SEHNR and CDR2 FQNEAQ (reference sequence). CDR3 amino acids: CASSLVQGVVAEAFF. CDR3 DNA: TGTGCCAGCAGCTTAGTTCAGGGAGTGGTAGCTGAAGCTTTCTTT.

This clonotype occurred many times. This rearrangement joins TRBV7-2 to TRBJ2-7; 8 nucleotides align to TRBD1. The CDR3 sequence is 15 residues long. Germline CDR1 SGHTA, CDR2 FQGNSA. The V segment lost 1 base and the J segment 5 bases; nucleotides outside the gene matches: 7. Here the CDR3 DNA reads TGTGCCAGCAGCTTAGGGACAGGGACGTTCCACGAGCAGTACTTC. Its protein product is CASSLGTGTFHEQYF.

J is TRBJ1-5 and V is TRBV5-1, with 8 nucleotides matching TRBD1. The CDR3 length is 13 residues. Trimming cost V 0 bases and J 9 bases; bases outside gene matches: 2. Germline-derived CDR1 and CDR2 are SGHRS and YFSETQ. CDR3 sequence (DNA): TGCGCCAGCAGCTTGGCCGGGACAGGGCCCCAGCATTTT. It yields the protein CASSLAGTGPQHF.

The rearrangement links TRBV4-3 to TRBJ2-2, with 9 bases aligning to TRBD1. After removal of 3 bases from V and 5 bases from J, the junction contained 10 bases not matched to a gene. The CDR3 extends over 17 amino acids. CDR1 and CDR2 from the germline V gene are LGHNA and YSLEER. DNA of the CDR3: TGCGCCAGCAGCCATGCCACCCGGGACAGGGCAACCGGGGAGCTGTTTTTT. This gives the protein CASSHATRDRATGELFF.

This clonotype was counted between two and nine times. The chain employs TRBV7-2 and TRBJ2-5; the match to TRBD2 covers 11 bases. The V segment lost 0 bases and the J segment 3 bases; nucleotides outside the gene matches: 9. The CDR3 length is 18 residues. The germline gives CDR1 SGHTA, CDR2 FQGNSA. The DNA of the CDR3 is TGTGCCAGCAGCTTAGCTACCAGACTAGCGGGGACTAAAGAGACCCAGTACTTC. It codes for CASSLATRLAGTKETQYF.

This clonotype appeared a few times. V gene TRBV7-9 combines with J gene TRBJ2-1; no definite D call. The CDR3 loop spans 15 amino acids. Germline CDR1 is SEHNR and CDR2 is FQNEAQ (reference sequence). Trimming cost V 0 bases and J 6 bases, with 12 bases left between them. The CDR3 reads CASSLALASVNEQFF. CDR3 DNA: TGTGCCAGCAGCTTAGCGCTGGCGAGTGTCAATGAGCAGTTCTTC.

This clonotype showed up many times. The rearrangement uses TRBV7-3 and TRBJ2-6, with 9 positions matching TRBD1. Trimming took 3 bases from V and 3 from J; bases not matched to a gene: 3. This CDR3 contains 16 residues. Germline V gives CDR1 SGHTA, CDR2 FQGTGA. The CDR3 region is CASSFGQGYGANVLTF. The CDR3 bases are TGTGCCAGCAGCTTCGGACAGGGGTATGGGGCCAACGTCCTGACTTTC. Full variable domain (missing parts from reference TRBV7-3 and TRBJ2-6): GAGVSQTPSNKVTEKGKYVELRCDPISGHTALYWYRQSLGQGPEFLIYFQGTGAADDSGLPNDRFFAVRPEGSVSTLKIQRTERGDSAVYLCASSFGQGYGANVLTFGAGSRLTVL.

The genes are TRBV7-2 and TRBJ1-1; weak D call: TRBD1 (6 bases). The V gene lost 2 bases and the J gene lost 5 bases, with 15 bases spanning the gap. Germline V gene sequence: CDR1 SGHTA, CDR2 FQGNSA. The CDR3 covers 15 residues. The CDR3 DNA reads as TGTGCCAGCAGCTTATTCTACGGGGGGCAGACTGAAGCTTTCTTT. Translation: CASSLFYGGQTEAFF.

This clonotype was seen at least ten times. This chain links TRBV29-1 with TRBJ1-1; possible D gene TRBD1, 5 bases. Trimming left V 5 bases short and J 5 bases short, with 18 bases between. The V gene's germline CDR1 is SQVTM and CDR2 ANQGSEA. The CDR3 spans 14 residues. CDR3 residues: CSVSRGTEGTEAFF. The CDR3 DNA is TGCAGCGTTTCCCGCGGGACGGAAGGGACTGAAGCTTTCTTT.

J is TRBJ1-1 and V is TRBV10-2; a possible D gene is TRBD1 (6 bases). The CDR3 totals 14 residues. Trimming took off 6 bases at V and 0 bases at J, with 11 bases between the two ends. The V gene's germline CDR1 is WSHSY and CDR2 SAAADI. The CDR3 region has the DNA TGCGCCAGCAGGGCCAGGGGCATGAACACTGAAGCTTTCTTT. Translated, it gives CASRARGMNTEAFF.

The gene calls are TRBV12-5 and TRBJ1-3; perhaps TRBD1 as D (6 bases). Germline loops: CDR1 LGHNT, CDR2 FRNRAP. Between the trimmed V and J ends, which lost 4 bases and 8 bases, there was a span of 9 bases. The CDR3 covers 12 residues. Written as DNA, the CDR3 is TGTGCTAGTGGTTATCAGGGGCACACCATATATTTT. Translating it yields CASGYQGHTIYF. The variable domain in full, with the rest retrieved from reference TRBV12-5 and TRBJ1-3, is DARVTQTPRHKVTEMGQEVTMRCQPILGHNTVFWYRQTMMQGLELLAYFRNRAPLDDSGMPKDRFSAEMPDATLATLKIQPSEPRDSAVYFCASGYQGHTIYFGEGSWLTVV.

This clonotype was detected only a few times. The chain recombines TRBV6-5 with TRBJ1-4; D is ambiguous. In germline, CDR1 is MNHEY, CDR2 SVGAGI. This CDR3 spans 14 amino acids. Between the trimmed V and J ends, which lost 6 bases and 8 bases, there was a span of 16 bases. The CDR3 nucleotides are TGTGCCAGCAGCTCCTCGGGTGCGCGGGAAAAACTGTTTTTT. This codes for CASSSSGAREKLFF.